A single sample is the source of the 32 T cell receptor beta chains below, sequenced in a study of blood T cell repertoires in COVID-19. Sequenced by immunoSEQ multiplex PCR; TCRdb stores in-frame clones only, minus some. Of approximately 150,000 clones detected, roughly 84% appear once; the ten largest clones hold nearly 8%. Sequenced sample: PBMCs or T cells enriched from blood (not recorded which). These receptors all stem from a woman aged 45 to 65 who had recovered from COVID-19.

This clone was detected only a few times. The chain combines TRBV19 with TRBJ1-5, with D perhaps TRBD1 (6 bases). The germline V and J ends were trimmed by 5 bases and 7 bases, with 18 bases remaining between them. This CDR3 has 15 residues. Germline V gene sequence: CDR1 LNHDA, CDR2 SQIVND (reference sequence). The CDR3 DNA is TGTGCCAGTAGTGTCCCGGGGGGCCGCGGACAGCCCCAGCATTTT. Its protein product is CASSVPGGRGQPQHF. Drawing the rest from reference TRBV19 and TRBJ1-5, the complete variable domain is DGGITQSPKYLFRKEGQNVTLSCEQNLNHDAMYWYRQDPGQGLRLIYYSQIVNDFQKGDIAEGYSVSREKKESFPLTVTSAQKNPTAFYLCASSVPGGRGQPQHFGDGTRLSIL.

The rearrangement joins TRBV12-3 or TRBV12-4 to TRBJ1-1; D unresolved. The CDR3 length is 13 residues. With 5 bases removed from V and 4 bases from J, the gap between germline ends came to 11 bases. The CDR3 protein is CASSPSPFTEAFF. CDR3 in DNA: TGTGCCAGCAGTCCAAGCCCCTTCACTGAAGCTTTCTTT.

The rearrangement links TRBV3-1 (or the pseudogene TRBV3-2) to TRBJ2-7, with 8 positions matching TRBD2. This CDR3 is 13 amino acids long. Germline CDR1 and CDR2: LGHDT and YNNKEL (reference sequence). V lost 5 bases, J lost 7 bases, and 7 bases stayed unmatched. The CDR3 DNA sequence: TGTGCCAGCAGCTCCCACGGGGGGGGAGAGCAGTACTTC. Residues: CASSSHGGGEQYF.

The chain combines TRBV4-3 with TRBJ2-7; D possibly corresponds to TRBD1 (5 bases). The CDR3 spans 16 residues. The germline V gene has CDR1 LGHNA and CDR2 YSLEER. Trimming pared 0 bases from V and 1 base from J, leaving 13 bases between. The CDR3 protein is CASSQDRVRKSYEQYF. CDR3 nucleotide sequence: TGCGCCAGCAGCCAAGACAGGGTTCGCAAGTCCTACGAGCAGTACTTC.

The V and J genes are TRBV9 and TRBJ2-3, with TRBD2 as a possible D gene (6 bases). The CDR3 runs to 16 residues. V was cut by 0 bases and J by 6 bases, with 17 bases left in between. CDR1 is SGDLS, CDR2 YYNGEE, per germline. This CDR3 reads CASSVGGGKGGDTQYF. DNA for the CDR3: TGTGCCAGCAGCGTAGGAGGAGGGAAGGGTGGCGATACGCAGTATTTT.

This clone was seen once. The J gene is TRBJ2-7, the V gene TRBV7-2; no reliable D call. The V gene's germline CDR1 is SGHTA and CDR2 FQGNSA. V lost 1 base, J lost 3 bases, and 10 bases lay in between. The length of the CDR3 is 14 residues. The CDR3: CASSLVAQSYEQYF. The CDR3 DNA reads as TGTGCCAGCAGCTTAGTAGCTCAGAGCTACGAGCAGTACTTC.

The genes are TRBV7-2 and TRBJ1-1, with 7 bases identical to TRBD1. CDR1 is SGHTA and CDR2 is FQGNSA in the germline V gene. The CDR3 is 12 residues long. The J segment lost 8 bases and the V segment lost 5 bases, leaving 5 bases of the junction unmatched. The CDR3 bases are TGTGCCAGCAGCACCCGGGACAGCGAAGCTTTCTTT. Translated: CASSTRDSEAFF.

The V call is TRBV19, the J call TRBJ1-6, with D possibly being TRBD1 (5 bases). Trimming cost V 5 bases and J 9 bases, with 11 bases left between them. Germline lookup yields CDR1 LNHDA and CDR2 SQIVND (reference sequence). The CDR3 has 13 residues. The CDR3 is CASSDSTASPLHF. CDR3 bases: TGTGCCAGTAGTGATTCGACAGCTTCACCCCTCCACTTT.

This rearrangement joins TRBV28 to TRBJ2-7, with 8 bases lining up with TRBD1. Germline values: CDR1 MDHEN, CDR2 SYDVKM. V gave up 1 base and J gave up 6 bases; unmatched junction bases: 14. The CDR3 is made up of 17 amino acids. The CDR3 sequence is CASSLLRGTGQMGEQYF. CDR3 nucleotides: TGTGCCAGCAGTTTATTGCGAGGGACAGGACAAATGGGCGAGCAGTACTTC. The whole variable domain, filled in from reference TRBV28 and TRBJ2-7, reads DVKVTQSSRYLVKRTGEKVFLECVQDMDHENMFWYRQDPGLGLRLIYFSYDVKMKEKGDIPEGYSVSREKKERFSLILESASTNQTSMYLCASSLLRGTGQMGEQYFGPGTRLTVT.

The chain combines TRBV29-1 with TRBJ2-7, with a possible D match to TRBD1 (6 bases). Germline CDR1 reads SQVTM; CDR2 reads ANQGSEA. The V end was cut by 3 bases, the J end by 0 bases, with 21 bases between. CDR3 length: 17 residues. The CDR3 protein is CSVDGAREGDSSYEQYF. In DNA form, the CDR3 reads TGCAGCGTTGATGGGGCTAGAGAGGGGGATTCCTCCTACGAGCAGTACTTC.

The chain uses TRBV7-6 and TRBJ1-1, with D possibly being TRBD1 (6 bases). The V gene's germline CDR1 is SGHVS and CDR2 FNYEAQ. The CDR3 contains 14 residues. V was trimmed by 0 bases and J by 8 bases, leaving 13 bases between them. The DNA for the CDR3 is TGTGCCAGCAGCTTAGCAACAGGGCGAGGGGAAGCTTTCTTT. As protein: CASSLATGRGEAFF. The full variable domain, completed using reference TRBV7-6 and TRBJ1-1, is GAGVSQSPRYKVTKRGQDVALRCDPISGHVSLYWYRQALGQGPEFLTYFNYEAQQDKSGLPNDRFSAERPEGSISTLTIQRTEQRDSAMYRCASSLATGRGEAFFGQGTRLTVV.

The chain couples TRBV29-1 to TRBJ1-2; D call uncertain. Trimming pared 4 bases from V and 2 bases from J, leaving 8 bases between. CDR1 and CDR2 (germline): SQVTM, ANQGSEA. The CDR3 length is 12 residues. CDR3 region: CSVGSGNYGYTF. CDR3 DNA: TGCAGCGTTGGCTCCGGGAACTATGGCTACACCTTC. Full variable domain (remainder filled in from reference TRBV29-1 and TRBJ1-2): SAVISQKPSRDICQRGTSLTIQCQVDSQVTMMFWYRQQPGQSLTLIATANQGSEATYESGFVIDKFPISRPNLTFSTLTVSNMSPEDSSIYLCSVGSGNYGYTFGSGTRLTVV.

The V call is TRBV10-3, the J call TRBJ1-2, with no clear D. This CDR3 spans 12 amino acids. Deletions cut 6 bases from V and 4 bases from J, with 9 bases between. CDR1 is ENHRY, CDR2 SYGVKD, per germline. CDR3 sequence reads: CAISEGVYGYTF. For the CDR3, the DNA is TGTGCCATCAGCGAGGGAGTCTATGGCTACACCTTC.

J is TRBJ1-6 and V is TRBV18; D not resolved. Trimming removed 0 bases from V and 7 bases from J, with 10 bases in between. Looked up from germline, CDR1 is KGHSH and CDR2 is LQKENI. This CDR3 is 15 amino acids long. The chain's CDR3 is CASSPPPRENSPLHF. The CDR3 nucleotides read TGTGCCAGCTCACCACCGCCAAGGGAGAATTCACCCCTCCACTTT.

The J gene is TRBJ2-1, the V gene TRBV7-9; 7 bases line up with TRBD2. The V gene's germline CDR1 is SEHNR and CDR2 FQNEAQ (reference sequence). The CDR3 runs 15 residues. The V gene end was trimmed by 5 bases and the J gene end by 8 bases; junction bases not matched to a gene: 12. In DNA, the CDR3 is TGTGCCAGCAGCCTATTGGGCGCGGGAGTCTATGAGCAGTTCTTC. It specifies CASSLLGAGVYEQFF.

This rearrangement joins TRBV6-5 to TRBJ1-2; 7 nucleotides match TRBD1. This CDR3 has 14 residues. The V and J ends lost 4 bases and 8 bases, in that order; junction bases with no gene match: 10. Germline CDR1 and CDR2: MNHEY and SVGAGI. The CDR3, as DNA: TGTGCCAGCAGTTCAGACAGGGTTGGGGGCGGCTACACCTTC. Its translation: CASSSDRVGGGYTF.

The chain employs TRBV4-2 and TRBJ2-1, with 8 positions matching TRBD2. V shed 3 bases and J 3 bases; nucleotides not matched to a gene: 10. Germline V CDR1 and CDR2: LGHNA, YNFKEQ. The CDR3 has 17 residues. CDR3 in DNA: TGTGCCAGCAGCCAGGACAAAGCGGGAGTGGTCTACAATGAGCAGTTCTTC. This codes for CASSQDKAGVVYNEQFF.

The CDR3 loop reads CASSLELAGGYQETQYF. The CDR3 DNA is TGTGCCAGCAGCTTAGAACTAGCGGGAGGCTATCAAGAGACCCAGTACTTC. The chain recombines TRBV11-2 with TRBJ2-5; 12 bases line up with TRBD2. The CDR3 covers 17 residues. The V gene end was trimmed by 0 bases and the J gene end by 2 bases; junction bases not matched to a gene: 4. Per the germline V gene, CDR1 is SGHAT and CDR2 is FQNNGV.

J is TRBJ2-7 and V is TRBV11-2; D may be TRBD2 (5 bases). V lost 4 bases, J lost 0 bases, and 13 bases lay in between. Germline lookup yields CDR1 SGHAT and CDR2 FQNNGV. This CDR3 spans 15 amino acids. Here the CDR3 DNA reads TGTGCCAGCAGCTCCCCGGGAAGGGTCTCCTACGAGCAGTACTTC. This encodes CASSSPGRVSYEQYF.

The chain combines TRBV9 with TRBJ2-1; 9 bases match TRBD2. V was pared by 2 bases and J by 4 bases, with 4 bases of the junction left unmatched. The CDR3 spans 15 residues. Germline V gene lookup returns CDR1 SGDLS and CDR2 YYNGEE. The DNA of the CDR3 is TGTGCCAGCAGCGTCGCGGGGGGGATTTACAATGAGCAGTTCTTC. This translates into CASSVAGGIYNEQFF.

The sample holds a few counts of this clone. The chain recombines TRBV2 with TRBJ2-7; perhaps TRBD2 as D (5 bases). The V and J ends lost 7 bases and 0 bases respectively, with 13 bases between them. Germline assignment: CDR1 SNHLY and CDR2 FYNNEI. The CDR3 is made up of 14 amino acids. CDR3 in DNA: TGTGCCAGCATGGCTAGCTCAAGCTCCTACGAGCAGTACTTC. It is translated as CASMASSSSYEQYF.

The gene calls are TRBV4-2 and TRBJ1-4, with 8 bases that match TRBD1. The germline V gene encodes CDR1 LGHNA and CDR2 YNFKEQ. V gave up 3 bases and J gave up 8 bases; unmatched junction bases: 8. The CDR3 is 15 amino acids. The CDR3, as DNA: TGTGCCAGCAGCCACCCCGGACAGGGAAAGGAAAAACTGTTTTTT. The encoded protein is CASSHPGQGKEKLFF.

The rearrangement uses TRBV5-1 and TRBJ1-6; 7 nucleotides agree with TRBD1. The CDR3 is 15 amino acids. Germline CDR1 and CDR2: SGHRS and YFSETQ. J was trimmed by 5 bases and V by 4 bases; bases with no gene match: 6. CDR3 sequence reads: CASSTGTENNSPLHF. The CDR3 DNA reads TGCGCCAGCAGCACCGGGACAGAAAATAATTCACCCCTCCACTTT. The full variable domain, its missing parts supplied by reference TRBV5-1 and TRBJ1-6, is KAGVTQTPRYLIKTRGQQVTLSCSPISGHRSVSWYQQTPGQGLQFLFEYFSETQRNKGNFPGRFSGRQFSNSRSEMNVSTLELGDSALYLCASSTGTENNSPLHFGNGTRLTVT.

The V call is TRBV7-3, the J call TRBJ1-1; D not resolved. CDR3 length: 14 residues. Trimming removed 2 bases from V and 5 bases from J, with 12 bases in between. Germline V CDR1 and CDR2: SGHTA, FQGTGA. The CDR3 loop reads CASSLRGLGTEAFF. The CDR3 bases are TGTGCCAGCAGCTTACGAGGGCTGGGAACTGAAGCTTTCTTT. Filled out from reference TRBV7-3 and TRBJ1-1, the complete variable domain reads GAGVSQTPSNKVTEKGKYVELRCDPISGHTALYWYRQSLGQGPEFLIYFQGTGAADDSGLPNDRFFAVRPEGSVSTLKIQRTERGDSAVYLCASSLRGLGTEAFFGQGTRLTVV.

This chain links TRBV3-1 (or the pseudogene TRBV3-2) with TRBJ1-6; D might be TRBD1 (5 bases). Trimming took 0 bases from V and 15 from J, leaving 12 bases between them. This CDR3 contains 13 residues. Germline CDR1 LGHDT, CDR2 YNNKEL (reference sequence). The CDR3 region is CASSQEARGLLHF. CDR3 DNA: TGTGCCAGCAGCCAAGAGGCTAGGGGTCTCCTCCACTTT.

This clone appeared a few times. The gene calls are TRBV7-8 and TRBJ2-3, with D perhaps TRBD1 (5 bases). The V gene lost 5 bases and the J gene lost 4 bases, with 16 bases spanning the gap. Germline V CDR1 and CDR2: SGHVS, FQNEAQ. This CDR3 region has 15 residues. CDR3 amino acids: CASSPPWSRADTQYF. Here the CDR3 DNA reads TGTGCCAGCAGCCCCCCCTGGAGCAGGGCAGATACGCAGTATTTT.

Written as DNA, the CDR3 is TGCGCCAGCTTCCCGGGACTAGCGGGGCCAAATGAGCAGTTCTTC. Protein product: CASFPGLAGPNEQFF. The chain links TRBV5-1 to TRBJ2-1; TRBD2 aligns across 13 bases. V lost 7 bases, J lost 7 bases, and 8 bases stayed unmatched. CDR3 size: 15 residues. Germline V CDR1 and CDR2: SGHRS, YFSETQ.

This chain uses TRBV4-3 with TRBJ2-7, with 7 bases that match TRBD1. V dropped 0 bases and J dropped 4; count of bases not matched to a gene: 6. The length of the CDR3 is 15 residues. The V gene's germline CDR1 is LGHNA and CDR2 YSLEER. CDR3 in amino acids: CASSQDRGQPYEQYF. Written as DNA, the CDR3 is TGCGCCAGCAGCCAAGATAGGGGACAGCCGTACGAGCAGTACTTC.

The chain recombines TRBV28 with TRBJ1-1; D not resolved. The CDR3 is made up of 14 amino acids. Germline CDR1 is MDHEN and CDR2 is SYDVKM. The V end lost 5 bases, the J end lost 7 bases, and 17 bases lay between the germline ends. CDR3 nucleotides: TGTGCCAGCAGTGGCCCCGGGGTGAGCGTTGAAGCTTTCTTT. Its translation: CASSGPGVSVEAFF.

DNA for the CDR3: TGTGCCAGTAGTAGGGACAGGGAAAGCTCCTATAATTCACCCCTCCACTTT. As protein: CASSRDRESSYNSPLHF. The V call is TRBV19, the J call TRBJ1-6, with 9 bases that match TRBD1. Trimming cost V 4 bases and J 0 bases; bases outside gene matches: 4. CDR3 length: 17 residues. Germline V gives CDR1 LNHDA, CDR2 SQIVND (reference sequence).

This chain connects TRBV7-9 to TRBJ2-7; TRBD2 agrees at 8 bases. Germline V CDR1 and CDR2: SEHNR, FQNEAQ (reference sequence). Trimming at V came to 5 bases and at J to 0 bases, leaving 3 bases not matched to a gene. The CDR3 is 14 residues long. The CDR3 DNA reads as TGTGCCAGCAGCAAAAGCGGGAGCTCCTACGAGCAGTACTTC. Translation gives CASSKSGSSYEQYF.

This chain connects TRBV28 to TRBJ2-7; D is perhaps TRBD2 (5 bases). The CDR3 runs 15 residues. Germline CDR1 reads MDHEN; CDR2 reads SYDVKM. Deletions cut 2 bases from V and 2 bases from J, with 13 bases between. The CDR3 sequence: CASSLVYRGTYEQYF. CDR3 sequence (DNA): TGTGCCAGCAGTTTAGTATATCGGGGAACCTACGAGCAGTACTTC.